Shown below are 5 T cell receptor beta chains from a single sample sequenced in a study of CD8 T cells in ankylosing spondylitis. TCRdb re-called the 5' RACE reads through MiXCR, storing one row per CDR3 protein. The sample records roughly 68,000 distinct CDR3 sequences, approximately 5.7% being singletons. The sequencing sample was made of synovial fluid, either unsorted or a sorted T cell fraction (not recorded which). Source of these receptors: a male donor with ankylosing spondylitis.

This clonotype ranks as medium-sized. This rearrangement joins TRBV6-1 to TRBJ2-1; 11 bases map to TRBD2. V trimming: 6 bases; J trimming: 8 bases; junction bases outside the gene matches: 9. The length of the CDR3 is 15 residues. The V gene's germline CDR1 is MNHNS and CDR2 SASEGT. Here the CDR3 DNA reads TGTGCCAGCAGCAAACTAGCGGGAGTTGGCGATGAGCAGTTCTTC. Translating it yields CASSKLAGVGDEQFF.

The rearrangement uses TRBV12-3 or TRBV12-4 and TRBJ2-5; D call uncertain. Trimming took off 5 bases at V and 1 base at J, with 8 bases between the two ends. CDR3 size: 13 residues. CDR3 bases: TGTGCCAGCAGTAAGGGTGTCCAAGAGACCCAGTACTTC. Protein sequence: CASSKGVQETQYF.

This clonotype was seen at least ten times. This chain uses TRBV6-2 or TRBV6-3 with TRBJ1-1; possibly TRBD1 for D (5 bases). The CDR3 is 11 residues long. V was cut by 6 bases and J by 11 bases, with 13 bases left in between. Germline lookup yields CDR1 MNHEY and CDR2 SVGEGT. The CDR3 DNA sequence: TGTGCCAGCAGCCAGGGTTCCGGGGCTTTCTTT. Its protein product is CASSQGSGAFF.

The V and J genes are TRBV5-1 and TRBJ1-1; 9 positions agree with TRBD1. Trimming cost V 1 base and J 4 bases; bases outside gene matches: 5. The CDR3 spans 15 residues. Germline assignment: CDR1 SGHRS and CDR2 YFSETQ. CDR3 in amino acids: CASSLKEQGATEAFF. CDR3 nucleotides: TGCGCCAGCAGCTTGAAGGAACAGGGGGCCACTGAAGCTTTCTTT.

This clonotype was counted many times. The rearrangement joins TRBV6-5 to TRBJ2-3, with D possibly matching TRBD2 (5 bases). The CDR3 has 16 amino acids. From germline, CDR1 is MNHEY and CDR2 SVGAGI. The ends were cut back, 0 bases at V and 3 bases at J, with 13 bases in the middle. CDR3 DNA sequence: TGTGCCAGCAGTTACTCAGGAGCGGAGCAGACAGATACGCAGTATTTT. Its protein product is CASSYSGAEQTDTQYF.